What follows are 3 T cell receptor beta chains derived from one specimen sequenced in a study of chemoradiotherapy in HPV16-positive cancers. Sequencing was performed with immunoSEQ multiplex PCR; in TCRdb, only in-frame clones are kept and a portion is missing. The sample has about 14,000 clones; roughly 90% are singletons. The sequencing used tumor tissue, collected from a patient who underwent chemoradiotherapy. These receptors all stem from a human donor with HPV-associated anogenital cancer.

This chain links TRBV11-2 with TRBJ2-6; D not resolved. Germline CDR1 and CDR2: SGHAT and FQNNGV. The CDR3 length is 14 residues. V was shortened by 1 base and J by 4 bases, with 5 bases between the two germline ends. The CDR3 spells CASSLGTGANVLTF. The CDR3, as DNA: TGTGCCAGCAGCTTAGGGACCGGGGCCAACGTCCTGACTTTC.

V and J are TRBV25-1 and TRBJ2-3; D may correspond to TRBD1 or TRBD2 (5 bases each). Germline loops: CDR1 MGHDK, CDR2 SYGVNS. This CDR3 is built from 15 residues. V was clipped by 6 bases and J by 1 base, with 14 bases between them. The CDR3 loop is CASSARDQRTDTQYF. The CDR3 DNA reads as TGTGCCAGCAGCGCCAGGGACCAACGCACAGATACGCAGTATTTT.

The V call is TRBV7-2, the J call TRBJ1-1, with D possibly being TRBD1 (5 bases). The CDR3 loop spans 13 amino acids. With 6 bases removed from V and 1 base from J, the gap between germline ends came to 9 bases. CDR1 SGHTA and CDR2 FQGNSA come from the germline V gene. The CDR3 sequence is CASRHDRNTEAFF. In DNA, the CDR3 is TGTGCCAGCAGACACGACAGGAACACTGAAGCTTTCTTT.